This entry is about one TCR beta chain. The data belong to a study of blood T cell repertoires in COVID-19. Overall study context: The origin of the acute and convalescent COVID-19 samples was the United States, Italy and Spain. T cells, B-cell-depleted T cells, or PBMCs supplied cDNA or gDNA.

As processed by the authors: Reference gene primer amplification in the assay estimated nucleated cell counts. Profiled with immunoSEQ multiplex PCR; TCRdb holds only in-frame clones, not every one. That table furnishes V, J and clone size, whereas the DNA furnished D and trimming. The sample includes fewer than 500,000 clones, around 89% seen only once; the top ten take 4% to 5.5%. Germline loops: CDR1 GTSNPN, CDR2 SVGIG (reference sequence). V was clipped by 0 bases and J by 6 bases; unmatched bases: 7. This CDR3 is 15 amino acids long. The rearrangement uses TRBV30 and TRBJ2-1; 8 bases are a match to TRBD1. Input material: peripheral blood. This receptor was taken from a woman aged 25 to 39 with acute or convalescent COVID-19. CDR3 amino acids: CAWSVGQGNINEQFF. As DNA, the CDR3 is TGTGCCTGGAGTGTCGGACAGGGAAACATCAATGAGCAGTTCTTC.